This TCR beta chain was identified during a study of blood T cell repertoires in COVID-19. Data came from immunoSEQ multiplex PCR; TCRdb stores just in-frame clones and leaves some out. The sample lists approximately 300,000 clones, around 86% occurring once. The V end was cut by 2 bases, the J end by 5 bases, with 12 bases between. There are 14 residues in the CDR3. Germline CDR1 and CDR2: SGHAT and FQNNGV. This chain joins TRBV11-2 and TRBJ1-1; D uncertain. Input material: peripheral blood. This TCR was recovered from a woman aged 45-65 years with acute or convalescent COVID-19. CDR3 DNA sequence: TGTGCCAGCAGCTTATGGAGCGTTGGGACTGAAGCTTTCTTT. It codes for CASSLWSVGTEAFF.